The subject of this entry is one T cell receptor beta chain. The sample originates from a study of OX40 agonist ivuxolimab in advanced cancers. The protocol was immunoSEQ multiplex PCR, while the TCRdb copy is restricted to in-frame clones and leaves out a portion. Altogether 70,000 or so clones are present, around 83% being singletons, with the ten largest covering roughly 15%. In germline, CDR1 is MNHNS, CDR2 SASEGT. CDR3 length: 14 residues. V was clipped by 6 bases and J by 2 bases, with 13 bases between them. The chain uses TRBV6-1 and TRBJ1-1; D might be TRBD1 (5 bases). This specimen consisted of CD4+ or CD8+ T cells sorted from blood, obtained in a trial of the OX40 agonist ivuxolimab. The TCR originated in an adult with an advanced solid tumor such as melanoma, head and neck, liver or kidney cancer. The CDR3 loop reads CASSGGQVNTEAFF. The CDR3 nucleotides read TGTGCCAGCAGCGGTGGACAAGTTAACACTGAAGCTTTCTTT.